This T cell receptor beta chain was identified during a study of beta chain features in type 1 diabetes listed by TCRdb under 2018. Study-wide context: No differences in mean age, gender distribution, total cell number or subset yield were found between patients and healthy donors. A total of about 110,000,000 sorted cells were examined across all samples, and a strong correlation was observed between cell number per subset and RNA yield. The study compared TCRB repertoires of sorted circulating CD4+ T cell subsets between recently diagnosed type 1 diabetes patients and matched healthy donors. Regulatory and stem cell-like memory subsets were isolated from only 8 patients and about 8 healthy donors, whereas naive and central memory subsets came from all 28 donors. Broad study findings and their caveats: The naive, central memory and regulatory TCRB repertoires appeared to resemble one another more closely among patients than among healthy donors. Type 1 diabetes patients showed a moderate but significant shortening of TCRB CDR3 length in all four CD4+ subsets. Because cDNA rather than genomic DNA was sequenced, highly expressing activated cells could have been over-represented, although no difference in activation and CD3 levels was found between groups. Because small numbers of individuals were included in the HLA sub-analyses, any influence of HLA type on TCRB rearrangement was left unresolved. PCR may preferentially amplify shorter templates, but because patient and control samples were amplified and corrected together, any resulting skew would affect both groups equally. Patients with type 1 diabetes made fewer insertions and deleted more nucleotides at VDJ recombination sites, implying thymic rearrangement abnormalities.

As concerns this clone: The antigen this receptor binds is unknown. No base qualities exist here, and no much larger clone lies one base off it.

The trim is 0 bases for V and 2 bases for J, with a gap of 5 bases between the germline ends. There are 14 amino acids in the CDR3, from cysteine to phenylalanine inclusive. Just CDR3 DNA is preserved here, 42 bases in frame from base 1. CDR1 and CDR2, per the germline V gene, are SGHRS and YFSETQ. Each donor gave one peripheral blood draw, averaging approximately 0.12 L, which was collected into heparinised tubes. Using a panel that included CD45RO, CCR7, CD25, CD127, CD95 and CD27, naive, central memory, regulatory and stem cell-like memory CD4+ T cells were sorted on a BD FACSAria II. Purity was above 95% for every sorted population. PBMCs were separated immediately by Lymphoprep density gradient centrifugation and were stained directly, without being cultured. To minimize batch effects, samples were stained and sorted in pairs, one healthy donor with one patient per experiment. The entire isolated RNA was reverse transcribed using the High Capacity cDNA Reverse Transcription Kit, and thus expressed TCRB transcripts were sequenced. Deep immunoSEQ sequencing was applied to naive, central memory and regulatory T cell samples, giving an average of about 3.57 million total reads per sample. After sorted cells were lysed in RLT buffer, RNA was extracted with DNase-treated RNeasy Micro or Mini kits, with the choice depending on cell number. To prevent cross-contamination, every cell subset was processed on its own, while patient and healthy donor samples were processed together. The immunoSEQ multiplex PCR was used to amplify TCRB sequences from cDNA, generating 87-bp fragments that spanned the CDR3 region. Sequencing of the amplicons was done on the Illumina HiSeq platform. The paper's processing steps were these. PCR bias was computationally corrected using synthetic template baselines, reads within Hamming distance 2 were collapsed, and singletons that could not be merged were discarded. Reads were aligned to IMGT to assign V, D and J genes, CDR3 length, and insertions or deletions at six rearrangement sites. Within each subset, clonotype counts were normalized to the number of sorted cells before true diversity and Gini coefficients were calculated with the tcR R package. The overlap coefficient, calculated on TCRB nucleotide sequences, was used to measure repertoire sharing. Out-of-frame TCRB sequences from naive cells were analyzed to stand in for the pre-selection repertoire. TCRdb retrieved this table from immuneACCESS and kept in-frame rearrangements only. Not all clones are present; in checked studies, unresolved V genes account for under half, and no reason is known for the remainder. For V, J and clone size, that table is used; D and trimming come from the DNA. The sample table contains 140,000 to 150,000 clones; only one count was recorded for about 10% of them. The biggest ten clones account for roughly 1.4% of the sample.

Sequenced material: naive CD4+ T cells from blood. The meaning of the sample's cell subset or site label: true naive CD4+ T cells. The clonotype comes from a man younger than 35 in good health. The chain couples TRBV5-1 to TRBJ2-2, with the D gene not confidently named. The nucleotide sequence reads TGCGCCAGCAGCTTGGTCCTTAACACCGGGGAGCTGTTTTTT. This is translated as CASSLVLNTGELFF. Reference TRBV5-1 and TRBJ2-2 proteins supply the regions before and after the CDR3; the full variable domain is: KAGVTQTPRYLIKTRGQQVTLSCSPISGHRSVSWYQQTPGQGLQFLFEYFSETQRNKGNFPGRFSGRQFSNSRSEMNVSTLELGDSALYLCASSLVLNTGELFFGEGSRLTVL.